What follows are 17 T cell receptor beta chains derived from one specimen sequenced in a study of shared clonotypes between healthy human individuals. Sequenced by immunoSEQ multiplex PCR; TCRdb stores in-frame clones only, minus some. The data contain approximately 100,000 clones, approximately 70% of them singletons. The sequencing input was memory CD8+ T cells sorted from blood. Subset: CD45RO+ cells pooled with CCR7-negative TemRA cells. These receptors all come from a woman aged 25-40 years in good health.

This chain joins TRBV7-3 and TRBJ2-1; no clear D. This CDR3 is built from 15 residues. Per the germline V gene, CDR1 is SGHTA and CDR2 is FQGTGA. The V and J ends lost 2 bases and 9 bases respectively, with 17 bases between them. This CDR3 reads CASSLGTERSGEQFF. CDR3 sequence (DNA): TGTGCCAGCAGCTTAGGCACGGAGCGTTCAGGTGAGCAGTTCTTC.

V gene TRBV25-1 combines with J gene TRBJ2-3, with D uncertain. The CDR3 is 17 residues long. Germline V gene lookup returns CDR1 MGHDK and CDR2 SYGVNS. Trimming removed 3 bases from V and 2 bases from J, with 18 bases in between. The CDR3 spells CASSEFFTTRPTDTQYF. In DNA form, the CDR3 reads TGTGCCAGCAGTGAGTTTTTCACGACACGCCCCACAGATACGCAGTATTTT.

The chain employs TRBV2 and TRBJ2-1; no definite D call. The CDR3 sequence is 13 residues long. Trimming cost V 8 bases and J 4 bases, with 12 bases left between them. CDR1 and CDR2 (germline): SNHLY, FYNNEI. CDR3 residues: CASLPTFYNEQFF. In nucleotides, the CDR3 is TGTGCCAGCCTCCCGACTTTTTACAATGAGCAGTTCTTC.

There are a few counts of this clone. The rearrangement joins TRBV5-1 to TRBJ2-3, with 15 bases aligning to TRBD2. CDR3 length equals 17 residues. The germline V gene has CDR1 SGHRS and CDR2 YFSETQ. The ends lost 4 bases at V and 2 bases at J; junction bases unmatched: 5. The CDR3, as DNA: TGCGCCAGCAGCCTGGGACTAGCGGGAGGAACCACAGATACGCAGTATTTT. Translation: CASSLGLAGGTTDTQYF.

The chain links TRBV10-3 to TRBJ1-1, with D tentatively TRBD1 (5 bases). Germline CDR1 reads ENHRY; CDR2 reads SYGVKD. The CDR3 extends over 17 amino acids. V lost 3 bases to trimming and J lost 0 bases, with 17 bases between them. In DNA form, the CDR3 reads TGTGCCATCAGTGAAGACAGATCCCAGACCATGAACACTGAAGCTTTCTTT. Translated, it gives CAISEDRSQTMNTEAFF.

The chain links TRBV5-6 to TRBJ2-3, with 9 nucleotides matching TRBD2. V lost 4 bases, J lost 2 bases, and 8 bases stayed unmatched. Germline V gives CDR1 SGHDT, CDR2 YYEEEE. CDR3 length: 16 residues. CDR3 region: CASSRLAEEFTDTQYF. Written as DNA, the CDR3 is TGTGCCAGCAGCCGACTAGCGGAAGAATTCACAGATACGCAGTATTTT.

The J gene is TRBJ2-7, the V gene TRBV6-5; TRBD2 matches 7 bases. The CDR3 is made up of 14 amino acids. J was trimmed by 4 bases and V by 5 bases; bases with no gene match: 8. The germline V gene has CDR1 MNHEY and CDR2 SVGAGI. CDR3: CASSPAGPTYEQYF. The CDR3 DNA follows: TGTGCCAGCAGTCCAGCGGGACCAACGTACGAGCAGTACTTC.

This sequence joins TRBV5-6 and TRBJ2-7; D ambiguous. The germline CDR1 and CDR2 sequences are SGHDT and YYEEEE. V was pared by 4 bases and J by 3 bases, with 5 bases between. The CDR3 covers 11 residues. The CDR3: CASSTVYEQYF. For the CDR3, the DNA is TGTGCCAGCAGCACGGTCTACGAGCAGTACTTC.

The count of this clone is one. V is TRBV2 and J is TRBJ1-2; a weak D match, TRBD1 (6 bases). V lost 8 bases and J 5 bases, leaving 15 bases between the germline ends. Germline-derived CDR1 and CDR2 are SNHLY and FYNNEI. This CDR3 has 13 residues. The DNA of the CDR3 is TGTGCCAGCGCTTGGGGGGCGAAGTATGGCTACACCTTC. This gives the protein CASAWGAKYGYTF. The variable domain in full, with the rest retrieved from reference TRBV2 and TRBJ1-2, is EPEVTQTPSHQVTQMGQEVILRCVPISNHLYFYWYRQILGQKVEFLVSFYNNEISEKSEIFDDQFSVERPDGSNFTLKIRSTKLEDSAMYFCASAWGAKYGYTFGSGTRLTVV.

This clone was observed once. This CDR3 reads CASSFPGQANYGYTF. CDR3 in DNA: TGTGCCAGCAGTTTCCCGGGACAGGCCAACTATGGCTACACCTTC. The chain uses TRBV28 and TRBJ1-2; 8 nucleotides align to TRBD1. This CDR3 contains 15 residues. V trimming: 3 bases; J trimming: 2 bases; junction bases outside the gene matches: 5. The germline V gene encodes CDR1 MDHEN and CDR2 SYDVKM.

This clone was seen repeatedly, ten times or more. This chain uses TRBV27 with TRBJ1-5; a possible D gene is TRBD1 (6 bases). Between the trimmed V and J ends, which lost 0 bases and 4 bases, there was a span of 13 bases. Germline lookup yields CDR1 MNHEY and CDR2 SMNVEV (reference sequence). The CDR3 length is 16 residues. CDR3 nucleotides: TGTGCCAGCAGTTTATCGATTCCGGACAGAAATCAGCCCCAGCATTTT. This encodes CASSLSIPDRNQPQHF.

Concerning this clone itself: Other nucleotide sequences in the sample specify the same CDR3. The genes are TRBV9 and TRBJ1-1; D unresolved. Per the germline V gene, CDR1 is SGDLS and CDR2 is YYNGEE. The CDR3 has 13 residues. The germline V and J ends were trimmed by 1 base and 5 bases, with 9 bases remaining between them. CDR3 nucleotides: TGTGCCAGCAGCGTATCTTGGGGAACTGAAGCTTTCTTT. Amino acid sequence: CASSVSWGTEAFF. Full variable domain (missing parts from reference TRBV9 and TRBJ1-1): DSGVTQTPKHLITATGQRVTLRCSPRSGDLSVYWYQQSLDQGLQFLIQYYNGEERAKGNILERFSAQQFPDLHSELNLSSLELGDSALYFCASSVSWGTEAFFGQGTRLTVV.

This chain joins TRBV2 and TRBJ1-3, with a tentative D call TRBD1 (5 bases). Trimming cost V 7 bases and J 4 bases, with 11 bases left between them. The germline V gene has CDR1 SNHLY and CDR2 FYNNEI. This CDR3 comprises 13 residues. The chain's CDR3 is CASKAGDGNTIYF. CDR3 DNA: TGTGCCAGCAAGGCCGGGGACGGAAACACCATATATTTT.

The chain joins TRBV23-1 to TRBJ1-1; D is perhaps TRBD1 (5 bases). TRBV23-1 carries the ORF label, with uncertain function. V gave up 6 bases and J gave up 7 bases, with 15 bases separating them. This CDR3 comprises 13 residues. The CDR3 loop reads CASSPPARGEAFF. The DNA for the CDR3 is TGCGCCAGCAGCCCCCCCGCGAGGGGTGAAGCTTTCTTT.

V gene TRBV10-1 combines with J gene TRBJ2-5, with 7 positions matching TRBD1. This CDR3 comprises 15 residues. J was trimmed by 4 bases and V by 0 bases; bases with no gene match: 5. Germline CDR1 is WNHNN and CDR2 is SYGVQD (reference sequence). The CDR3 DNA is TGCGCCAGCAGTGAGTCAGTAGGGGGCTTAGAGACCCAGTACTTC. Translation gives CASSESVGGLETQYF.

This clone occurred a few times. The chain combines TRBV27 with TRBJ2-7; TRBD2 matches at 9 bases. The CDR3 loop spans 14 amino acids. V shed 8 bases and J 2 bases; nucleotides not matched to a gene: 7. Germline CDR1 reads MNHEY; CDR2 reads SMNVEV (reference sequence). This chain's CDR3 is CASGNSGSPYEQYF. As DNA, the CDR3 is TGTGCCAGCGGAAATAGCGGGAGCCCCTACGAGCAGTACTTC.

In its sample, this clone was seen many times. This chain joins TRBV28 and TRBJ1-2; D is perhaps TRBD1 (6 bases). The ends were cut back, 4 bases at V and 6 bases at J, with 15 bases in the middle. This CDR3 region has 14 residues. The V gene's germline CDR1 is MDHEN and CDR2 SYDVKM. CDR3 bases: TGTGCCAGCAGTTCCTTACAGGGAGCCGATGGCTACACCTTC. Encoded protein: CASSSLQGADGYTF.